Presented here are 7 T cell receptor beta chains from one specimen sequenced in a study of shared clonotypes between healthy human individuals. The repertoire was sequenced with immunoSEQ multiplex PCR; TCRdb's copy has only in-frame clones and lacks some. The sample carries about a million clones, approximately 70% recorded once. Sample: memory CD4+ T cells sorted from blood. Subset described: CD45RA-negative fraction. These receptors were collected from a man between 18 and 29 years old in good health.

The V gene is TRBV28, the J gene TRBJ2-1; perhaps TRBD2 as D (5 bases). The V end lost 4 bases, the J end lost 6 bases, and 13 bases lay between the germline ends. The length of the CDR3 is 14 residues. Per germline, CDR1 MDHEN and CDR2 SYDVKM. The CDR3 DNA reads as TGTGCCAGCAGTTCCACTAGTGTAGGCAATGAGCAGTTCTTC. Translation: CASSSTSVGNEQFF.

The gene calls are TRBV2 and TRBJ2-4; 8 positions agree with TRBD1. This CDR3 contains 14 residues. J lost 6 bases, V lost 6 bases, and 7 bases had no gene match. Germline V gene data show CDR1 as SNHLY and CDR2 as FYNNEI. The DNA of the CDR3 is TGTGCCAGCAGCAAGGACAGGGCTGGAAACATTCAGTACTTC. Translation gives CASSKDRAGNIQYF.

The rearrangement uses TRBV6-1 and TRBJ2-3; D gene ambiguous. The CDR3 loop spans 12 amino acids. Germline loops: CDR1 MNHNS, CDR2 SASEGT. The V and J ends lost 1 base and 9 bases respectively, with 8 bases between them. The CDR3 DNA reads as TGTGCCAGCAGTGAAGTGGGCCCAACGCAGTATTTT. Protein product: CASSEVGPTQYF.

The V gene is TRBV11-2, the J gene TRBJ1-2; TRBD1 is a possible D gene (5 bases). Germline V gene sequence: CDR1 SGHAT, CDR2 FQNNGV. The CDR3 loop spans 13 amino acids. Trimming removed 6 bases at V and 7 bases at J, with 15 bases between. CDR3 loop: CASSPTEISGYTF. The CDR3 nucleotides read TGTGCCAGCAGTCCGACAGAGATCAGTGGCTACACCTTC. Together with reference TRBV11-2 and TRBJ1-2, the CDR3 gives the full variable domain: EAGVAQSPRYKIIEKRQSVAFWCNPISGHATLYWYQQILGQGPKLLIQFQNNGVVDDSQLPKDRFSAERLKGVDSTLKIQPAKLEDSAVYLCASSPTEISGYTFGSGTRLTVV.

This clone was detected only a few times. The chain combines TRBV7-9 with TRBJ1-2; D unclear. The CDR3 runs to 14 residues. Germline V gives CDR1 SEHNR, CDR2 FQNEAQ (reference sequence). V lost 1 base and J lost 8, with 14 bases in between. The CDR3, as DNA: TGTGCCAGCAGCTTAGAGGTGACGTCTAGAGGCTACACCTTC. Translating it yields CASSLEVTSRGYTF.

This clone came up a few times. The V gene is TRBV7-2, the J gene TRBJ1-4; D is unresolved. The V end was cut by 3 bases, the J end by 5 bases, with 10 bases between. The CDR3 has 14 residues. Per the germline V gene, CDR1 is SGHTA and CDR2 is FQGNSA. CDR3 in amino acids: CASSLTSINEKLFF. As DNA, the CDR3 is TGTGCCAGCAGCTTGACCTCAATAAATGAAAAACTGTTTTTT.

The V call is TRBV4-3, the J call TRBJ2-7; TRBD1 aligns across 7 bases. From germline, CDR1 is LGHNA and CDR2 YSLEER. The CDR3 runs to 14 residues. V lost 0 bases to trimming and J lost 6 bases; unmatched junction nucleotides: 5. CDR3 in amino acids: CASSQDTGTAEQYF. In nucleotides, the CDR3 is TGCGCCAGCAGCCAAGACACTGGGACAGCCGAGCAGTACTTC.